This T cell receptor beta chain was observed in a study of cytomegalovirus exposure and HLA in healthy donors. This CDR3 is 15 amino acids long. Per germline, CDR1 SGDLS and CDR2 YYNGEE. Germline trimming cut 3 bases from V and 6 bases from J; bases unmatched to any gene: 9. This PCR relied on a set of 60 Vbeta primers and 13 Jbeta primers. Only in-frame clones appear in the TCRdb table, and some are missing; sequencing was by immunoSEQ multiplex PCR. Of approximately 220,000 clones in the sample, over 60% were seen once. V usage is TRBV9 and J usage is TRBJ1-1, with 9 bases aligning to TRBD1. The sequenced sample was PBMCs. The receptor comes from a male donor in good health and CMV-seronegative. The CDR3 bases are TGTGCCAGCAGCGCCACAGGGGGCGCACCGGCTGAAGCTTTCTTT. This translates into CASSATGGAPAEAFF. The variable domain in full, with the rest retrieved from reference TRBV9 and TRBJ1-1, is DSGVTQTPKHLITATGQRVTLRCSPRSGDLSVYWYQQSLDQGLQFLIQYYNGEERAKGNILERFSAQQFPDLHSELNLSSLELGDSALYFCASSATGGAPAEAFFGQGTRLTVV.